This paragraph covers one T cell receptor (beta chain) sequence. Its antigen specificity is not known. Base qualities are not at hand, and no much larger clone is one base apart. The record originates from a study of cytomegalovirus exposure and HLA in healthy donors (dated by TCRdb to 2015 to 2018). Some background on the complete study: In an earlier analysis of several hundred of the donors, 276 Gb of sequence data and 117 million unique TCR beta sequences from about 190 million T cells were reported. An early release covering over 500 HLA-typed donors comprised 250 to 350 gigabases of sequencing data and 85 million to 100 million unique TCR sequences. Among the roughly 370 genotyped donors, around 81% belonged to the genetic ancestry cluster associated with self-reported Caucasian donors. The study was designed to test whether signatures of past pathogen exposure could be identified by cataloging public T cell receptors. Using immunosequencing, the study profiled T cell repertoires from approximately 700 subjects and related those repertoires to cytomegalovirus serostatus. In addition to the first cohort of around 670 subjects, a separate validation cohort of 130 or so different subjects was used. To predict cytomegalovirus infection status, the study brought together high-throughput TCR immunosequencing, statistical association of individual TCRs with disease status, and machine learning. In a later analysis, previously published TCR beta repertoires from about 640 donors were re-analyzed and high-resolution HLA genotyping was added so that TCR occurrence patterns could be studied. In the later analysis, no new phenotypic data were used to find candidate immune exposures; instead, reliance was placed on TCR beta sequences and their occurrence across donors. An earlier analysis of 587 of the donors used high-throughput TCR beta sequencing to judge whether each TCR beta V gene segment behaved as functional or pseudogenic. Donor age, sex, ethnicity and CMV serostatus were compiled alongside the repertoire data. Genome-wide SNP genotypes for about 65% of the roughly 700 donors were used in a later genetic analysis, which treated that subset as a discovery cohort. All discovery cohort repertoires had been generated using a single sequencing platform. HLA typing covered class I and class II loci at four-digit resolution. The number of donors typed differed by locus, with about 629-640 for A, B, C, DRB1 and DQB1, around 500 for DQA1, 600 to 610 for DPA1, and over 400 for DPB1. About 5 DR-DQ haplotypes were handled as single units for association and clustering, since linkage in the cohort was strong. On average, 235,054 unique TCR beta nucleotide sequences were sequenced per donor among a few hundred genotyped donors of the cohort, with around 19% of those sequences being non-productive. Beyond this particular receptor, the publication reports: The only immune exposure information available for the cohort was CMV serostatus. The authors suggested that the approach could potentially be extended to other disease states and immunological phenotypes. In a later analysis, several top co-occurrence clusters were reported to appear linked to parvovirus B19, influenza, CMV and Epstein-Barr virus. Roughly uniform sequencing depth across donors was assumed in presence/absence analyses, although this assumption may not hold. The classifier was reported to diagnose cytomegalovirus status with high specificity and sensitivity in both the original and validation cohorts. A further reported finding was that TCR beta sequences accurately predicted the HLA-A and HLA-B alleles for most subjects in the first cohort. In this cohort, only TCR beta chains were sequenced, and detectable features were limited by the absence of alpha or paired-chain data. Specific HLA alleles were associated with 15,000 to 20,000 TCR beta sequences at a false discovery rate of 0.05 in a later analysis. Strong co-occurrence of HLA alleles, especially DR and DQ, made assigning TCR associations to individual alleles difficult. In an earlier analysis of some 500 of the donors, most TCR beta V segments appeared in productive rearrangements about 87% or about 30% of the time, broadly matching IMGT annotations. Most TCR sequences were seen in very few donors, while some public TCRs were found in many individuals. A total of 150 or so TCR beta chains were listed by the study as associated with cytomegalovirus. A later genetic analysis reported fewer N-insertions in productive TCRs among donors in an Asian-associated ancestry cluster than the roughly 690-donor mean. In a later analysis, HLA-associated TCR beta chains were found to be more clonally expanded and to have lower generation probabilities than equally common non-associated chains. Because counts were too low, more than 15 rarely observed V segments, including chromosome 9 orphons, were excluded from the earlier analysis of some 540 of the donors. In vitro tests confirmed that a few of the cytomegalovirus-associated TCR beta chains recognize cytomegalovirus antigens. In a later analysis, most CMV-associated TCR beta chains were found to appear HLA-restricted, with HLA associations seemingly driven largely by CMV exposure. In a later genetic analysis, a missense DCLRE1C variant was associated with V-gene and J-gene trimming of TCR beta chains, and the association was replicated in an independent cohort. Linkage disequilibrium might explain the correlated functional status among segregating V segments, but an unknown experimental factor could not be ruled out. A cluster of highly shared sequence variants was judged likely to be a technical artifact of the sequencing pipeline. HLA typing was unavailable for some donors at each locus, so association tests used only the typed subset. In a later analysis, the rate of TCR association differed among HLA loci, with DRB1 alleles having the most associated TCRs and HLA-C alleles having the fewest.

Receptors were amplified or captured by the immunoSEQ multiplex PCR assay. A mixture of 60 forward primers for TCR Vbeta segments and 13 reverse primers for TCR Jbeta segments was used in the multiplex PCR. Amplification of the CDR3 region of rearranged TCR beta genes was performed with a multiplex PCR assay on genomic DNA. The amplified TCR beta libraries were sequenced on the Illumina HiSeq System as 87-base-pair reads. The authors processed their data as follows. In a later analysis, some 80 million unique TCR beta chains were counted across the 690 or so repertoires, and around 10 million of these chains were shared by at least two donors. A nearest-neighbor algorithm error-corrected the raw reads and collapsed the reads into unique sequences, merging closely related sequences to remove PCR and sequencing errors. Alignment of CDR3 sequences to IMGT reference sequences was used to assign V, D and J gene segments. For a sequence to be retained, a match of at least six nucleotides to both a V gene segment and a J gene segment was required. Rearrangements were called productive when the CDR3 lacked stop codons and stayed in frame with V and J; all others were non-productive. CDR3 was defined according to IMGT convention as the region running from the second conserved V-encoded cysteine to the conserved J-encoded phenylalanine. In an earlier analysis of approximately 500 of the donors, sequences lacking an unambiguous match to a single V gene segment were excluded. An earlier analysis of about 590 of the donors classified V segments as functional when productive rearrangements were above 56.7% and as segregating when the standard deviation between donors was above 5%. A statistical classification framework was built for diagnosing cytomegalovirus status from the catalog of TCR beta chain sequences. In a later analysis, TCR nucleotide sequences were compared against IMGT/GENE-DB human TR gene sequences so that V and J genes could be assigned. Using the TCRdist pipeline, a later analysis assigned CDR3 sequences along with most-parsimonious VDJ recombination scenarios. In a later analysis, each TCR beta chain was defined by its CDR3 amino acid sequence together with its V-gene family, and reads lacking a unique V-gene family were excluded. In a later analysis, around 600 highly shared, low-generation-probability nucleotide sequences were removed to address suspected cross-contamination and a sequencing artifact. In a later analysis, a clonal expansion index for each public chain was calculated from normalized within-repertoire ranks of inferred template counts. A later analysis computed generation probabilities with a VDJ recombination model fitted to out-of-frame rearrangements, and checked the results against IGoR. A later analysis scored TCR-TCR, TCR-HLA and TCR-CMV co-occurrence with hypergeometric tests, applying a repertoire-size bias correction to TCR pairs. To estimate false discovery rates, a later analysis permuted the HLA or CMV assignments 20 times. In a later analysis, co-occurring TCRs were grouped using DBSCAN, with TCRdist sequence similarity added in when clustering inside HLA-allele-positive subsets. Repertoires with fewer than 30,000 or more than 120,000 public chains, plus five repertoires with anomalous nucleotide sharing, were excluded from co-occurrence clustering. Drawn from immuneACCESS, this table holds only the in-frame rearrangements with V and J called that TCRdb kept. Clones are partly lost; checked studies trace under half to an unresolved V gene and leave the rest unexplained. The V and J calls and clone size come from that table; D and trimming were worked out from the DNA. The sample yields around 200,000 clones; about 80% were counted once. The top ten clonotypes cover 1.4% of the sample.

In total, about 650 healthy bone marrow donors made up the cohort. At the time of sampling, every cohort member was nominally healthy, though immune exposures that went unrecorded were likely present. The donor was CMV seronegative and was included in the group of about 350 seronegative cohort members. Every donor gave a peripheral blood sample, and the peripheral blood mononuclear cells from that sample were used for TCR beta sequencing. Genomic DNA was extracted from the blood cell samples with the Qiagen DNeasy Blood Extraction Kit. Sequencing input: PBMCs. This sequence was found in a girl between 5 and 17 years old in good health and CMV-seronegative.

The DNA reads as follows: TGTGCCAGCAGTCAGATACTTGGGGGGAGGGAGACCCAGTACTTC. Translated, it reads CASSQILGGRETQYF. The chain uses TRBV2 and TRBJ2-5; a weak D assignment points to TRBD2 (6 bases agree). The CDR3 runs 15 residues from the cysteine to the phenylalanine. Only CDR3 DNA is held: 45 bases, read in frame from base 1. V loses 5 bases, J loses 5 bases, and the germline ends lie 18 bases apart. CDR1 SNHLY and CDR2 FYNNEI were looked up in the germline V gene.